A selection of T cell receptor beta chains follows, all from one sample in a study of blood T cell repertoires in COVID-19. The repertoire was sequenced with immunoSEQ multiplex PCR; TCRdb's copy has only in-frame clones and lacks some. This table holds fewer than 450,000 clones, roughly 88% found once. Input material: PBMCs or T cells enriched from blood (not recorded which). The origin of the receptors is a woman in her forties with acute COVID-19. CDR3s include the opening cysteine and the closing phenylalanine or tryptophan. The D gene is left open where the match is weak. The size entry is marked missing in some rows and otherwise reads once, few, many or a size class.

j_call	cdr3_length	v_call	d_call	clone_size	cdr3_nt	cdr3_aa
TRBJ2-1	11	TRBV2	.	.	TGTGCCAGCAGTGAATTGGACTCCCAATTCTTC	CASSELDSQFF
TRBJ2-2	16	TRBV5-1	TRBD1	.	TGCGCCAGCAGCTTGCGGCAGGGGGCGATCACCGGGGAGCTGTTTTTT	CASSLRQGAITGELFF
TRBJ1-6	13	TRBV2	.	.	TGTGCCAGCTGTAGGACTAATAATTCACCCCTCCACTTT	CASCRTNNSPLHF
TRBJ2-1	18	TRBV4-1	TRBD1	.	TGCGCCAGCAGACCTTATACAGGGGGCCCTCTCTCCTACAATGAGCAGTTCTTC	CASRPYTGGPLSYNEQFF
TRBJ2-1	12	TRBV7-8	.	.	TGTGCCAGCAGCTCTTCTAACAATGAGCAGTTCTTC	CASSSSNNEQFF
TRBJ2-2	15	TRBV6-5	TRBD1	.	TGTGCCAGCCGCCGGGACAGGGGGCTGGTCGGGGAGCTGTTTTTT	CASRRDRGLVGELFF
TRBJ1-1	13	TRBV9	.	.	TGTGCCAGCAGCGTAGATGTTTCTGGGCCAACTTTCTTT	CASSVDVSGPTFF
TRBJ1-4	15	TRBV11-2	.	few	TGTGCCAGCAGCATCCGACAGGTGGGAAATGAAAAACTGTTTTTT	CASSIRQVGNEKLFF
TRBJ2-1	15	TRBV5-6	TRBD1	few	TGTGCCAGCAGCTTGACAGGGGGCTTCTACAATGAGCAGTTCTTC	CASSLTGGFYNEQFF
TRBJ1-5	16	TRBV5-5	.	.	TGTGCCAGCAGCTTGTCTGCGGGGTCGGGCAATCAGCCCCAGCATTTT	CASSLSAGSGNQPQHF
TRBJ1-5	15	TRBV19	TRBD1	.	TGTGCCAGTAGTATAGGAGACAGGGCCTATCAGCCCCAGCATTTT	CASSIGDRAYQPQHF
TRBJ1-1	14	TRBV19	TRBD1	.	TGTGCCACATCGGCGGGACAGGGGGACACTGAAGCTTTCTTT	CATSAGQGDTEAFF
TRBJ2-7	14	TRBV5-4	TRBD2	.	TGTGCCAGCAGCTTGGTGCGGGGGGATAGGGGGCAGTACTTC	CASSLVRGDRGQYF
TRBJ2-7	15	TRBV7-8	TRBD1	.	TGTGCCAGCAGCATCGACAGGGGGTTTACCTACGAGCAGTACTTC	CASSIDRGFTYEQYF
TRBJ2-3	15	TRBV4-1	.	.	TGCGCCAGCAGCTACCCCCAAACTGGCACAGATACGCAGTATTTT	CASSYPQTGTDTQYF
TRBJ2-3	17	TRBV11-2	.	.	TGTGCCAGCAGCTTTATGGTTGGGGGGGCCCCCACAGATACGCAGTATTTT	CASSFMVGGAPTDTQYF
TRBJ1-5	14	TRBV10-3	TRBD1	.	TGTGCCATCAGCGAGGACAGGAACAATCAGCCCCAGCATTTT	CAISEDRNNQPQHF
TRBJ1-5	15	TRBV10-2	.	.	TGCGCCAGCAGTGAGTCGAGACAGAGAAATCAGCCCCAGCATTTT	CASSESRQRNQPQHF
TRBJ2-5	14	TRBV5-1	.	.	TGCGCCAGCAGCTTAACAGGGATCCAAGAGACCCAGTACTTC	CASSLTGIQETQYF
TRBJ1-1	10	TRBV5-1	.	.	TGCGCCAGTATAGGGACAGAAGCTTTCTTT	CASIGTEAFF
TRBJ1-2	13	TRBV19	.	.	TGTGCCGCATCCGGGACACCGACATATGGCTACACCTTC	CAASGTPTYGYTF
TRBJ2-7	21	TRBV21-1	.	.	TGTGCCAGCAGCAAAAAAACAACCGGGACTAGCGGTTGGGCCCTGAACTACGAGCAGTACTTC	CASSKKTTGTSGWALNYEQYF
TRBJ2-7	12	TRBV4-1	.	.	TGCGCCAGCAGCCAAGACGGGGTGCGGCAGTACTTC	CASSQDGVRQYF
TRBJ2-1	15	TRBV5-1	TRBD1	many	TGCGCCAGCAGCGCGGGACAGGGATCATACAATGAGCAGTTCTTC	CASSAGQGSYNEQFF
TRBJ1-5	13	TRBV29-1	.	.	TGCAGCGTCAGGGAGGGAGGCAATCAGCCCCAGCATTTT	CSVREGGNQPQHF
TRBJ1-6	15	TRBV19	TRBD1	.	TGTGCCAGTAGTCGGGACAGGGAAGGTAATTCACCCCTCCACTTT	CASSRDREGNSPLHF
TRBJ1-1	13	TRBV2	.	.	TGTGCCAGCACCGGGGGGCGCGGGACAGAAGCTTTCTTT	CASTGGRGTEAFF